This TCR beta chain was documented in a study of blood T cell repertoires in COVID-19. Background on the study: The study drew acute and convalescent COVID-19 samples from the United States, Italy and Spain. Sources were T cells, B-cell-depleted T cells, or PBMCs; the material itself was cDNA or gDNA.

In the authors' methods: Reference gene primer amplification gave estimated nucleated cell counts. Assay: immunoSEQ multiplex PCR; the TCRdb copy retains only in-frame clones and omits some. The V and J calls and clone size are taken from that table; D and trimming were inferred from the DNA. The repertoire holds 200,000 to 250,000 clones, with 80% to 90% as singletons. Germline V gene lookup returns CDR1 SGHAT and CDR2 FQNNGV. V lost 5 bases to trimming and J lost 14 bases, with 15 bases between them. CDR3 size: 11 residues. This chain links TRBV11-2 with TRBJ1-2, with D tentatively TRBD1 (5 bases). Sequencing was performed on peripheral blood. The origin of this receptor is a man over 45 with active or convalescent COVID-19. Here the CDR3 DNA reads TGTGCCAGCAGCCGGGCGGGGGTTGATACCTTC. Translating gives CASSRAGVDTF.